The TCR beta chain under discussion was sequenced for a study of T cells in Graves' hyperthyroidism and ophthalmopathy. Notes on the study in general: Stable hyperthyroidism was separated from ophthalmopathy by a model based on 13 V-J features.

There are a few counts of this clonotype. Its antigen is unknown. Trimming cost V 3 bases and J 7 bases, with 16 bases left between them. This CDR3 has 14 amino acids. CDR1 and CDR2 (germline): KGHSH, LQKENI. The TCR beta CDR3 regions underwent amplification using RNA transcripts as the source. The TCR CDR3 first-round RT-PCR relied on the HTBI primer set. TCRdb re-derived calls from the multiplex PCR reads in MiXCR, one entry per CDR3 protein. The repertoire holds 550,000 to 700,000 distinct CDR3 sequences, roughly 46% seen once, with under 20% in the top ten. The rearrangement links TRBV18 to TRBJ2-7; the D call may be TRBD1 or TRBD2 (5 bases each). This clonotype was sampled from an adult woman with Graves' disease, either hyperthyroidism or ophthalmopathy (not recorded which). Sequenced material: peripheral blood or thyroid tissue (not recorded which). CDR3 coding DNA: TGTGCCAGCTCACCGTCCCGGGACGCCCTAGAGCAGTACTTC. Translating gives CASSPSRDALEQYF.